A selection of T cell receptor beta chains follows, all from one sample in a study of regulatory T cells in long-lasting Graves disease. TCRdb independently ran MiXCR on the multiplex PCR reads; one entry per CDR3 protein. The table includes fewer than 600,000 distinct CDR3 sequences, approximately 23% detected once. The sample consisted of peripheral blood mononuclear cells (PBMCs), taken when the disease was refractory, from a patient treated with antithyroid drugs. These receptors originate from a female donor with Graves disease. Each CDR3 is given with its conserved first and last residue. A D gene is named only where the DNA matches it firmly. Clone size, where shown, is once, few, many, or a class for clones that have expanded.

abundance: NA; j_gene: TRBJ2-7; d_gene: NA; v_gene: TRBV10-3; CDR3aa: CAISEEAVQNEQYF; CDR3nt: TGTGCCATCAGTGAGGAGGCCGTTCAGAACGAGCAGTACTTC
abundance: few; j_gene: TRBJ1-5; d_gene: NA; v_gene: TRBV6-2/TRBV6-3; CDR3aa: CASGGRDNQPQHF; CDR3nt: TGTGCCAGTGGGGGCAGAGACAATCAGCCCCAGCATTTT
abundance: many; j_gene: TRBJ1-5; d_gene: TRBD1; v_gene: TRBV6-1; CDR3aa: CASGDQGAYNQPQHF; CDR3nt: TGTGCCAGCGGTGATCAGGGGGCCTACAATCAGCCCCAGCATTTT
abundance: many; j_gene: TRBJ2-5; d_gene: NA; v_gene: TRBV6-1; CDR3aa: CASSPTSRETQYF; CDR3nt: TGTGCCAGCAGCCCGACTAGTAGGGAGACCCAGTACTTC
abundance: many; j_gene: TRBJ2-2; d_gene: NA; v_gene: TRBV2; CDR3aa: CASNSDRLTGELFF; CDR3nt: TGTGCCAGCAACTCCGACAGGCTAACCGGGGAGCTGTTTTTT
abundance: NA; j_gene: TRBJ2-5; d_gene: NA; v_gene: TRBV28; CDR3aa: CASSLGGVLPSQETQYF; CDR3nt: TGTGCCAGCAGTTTGGGTGGAGTGCTTCCCTCCCAAGAGACCCAGTACTTC
abundance: many; j_gene: TRBJ1-1; d_gene: NA; v_gene: TRBV6-5; CDR3aa: CASSYRGMNTEAFF; CDR3nt: TGTGCCAGCAGTTACAGGGGCATGAACACTGAAGCTTTCTTT
abundance: NA; j_gene: TRBJ1-6; d_gene: NA; v_gene: TRBV20-1; CDR3aa: CSFADPYNSPLHF; CDR3nt: TGCAGTTTTGCTGACCCGTACAATTCACCCCTCCACTTT
abundance: many; j_gene: TRBJ2-6; d_gene: NA; v_gene: TRBV29-1; CDR3aa: CSVSGGSTGANVLTF; CDR3nt: TGCAGCGTTAGTGGGGGATCCACTGGGGCCAACGTCCTGACTTTC
abundance: many; j_gene: TRBJ1-1; d_gene: NA; v_gene: TRBV5-1; CDR3aa: CASSSWTANTEAFF; CDR3nt: TGCGCCAGCAGCTCCTGGACGGCGAACACTGAAGCTTTCTTT
abundance: many; j_gene: TRBJ1-5; d_gene: TRBD1; v_gene: TRBV2; CDR3aa: CASRQGAASNQPQHF; CDR3nt: TGTGCCAGCCGACAGGGGGCTGCGAGCAATCAGCCCCAGCATTTT
abundance: NA; j_gene: TRBJ2-7; d_gene: TRBD2; v_gene: TRBV10-2; CDR3aa: CASSLTGRDYLYEQYF; CDR3nt: TGCGCCAGCAGCCTAACCGGCCGGGACTACCTCTACGAGCAGTACTTC
abundance: NA; j_gene: TRBJ2-1; d_gene: NA; v_gene: TRBV7-8; CDR3aa: CASSFTGGLYNEQFF; CDR3nt: TGTGCCAGCAGTTTTACGGGCGGGCTGTACAATGAGCAGTTCTTC
abundance: many; j_gene: TRBJ1-2; d_gene: NA; v_gene: TRBV12-3/TRBV12-4; CDR3aa: CASSLTRGGYTF; CDR3nt: TGTGCCAGCAGTTTGACCAGGGGCGGCTACACCTTC
abundance: many; j_gene: TRBJ2-7; d_gene: TRBD2; v_gene: TRBV27; CDR3aa: CASSSGTSGEQYF; CDR3nt: TGTGCCAGCAGTTCCGGGACTAGTGGCGAGCAGTACTTC
abundance: many; j_gene: TRBJ2-7; d_gene: NA; v_gene: TRBV6-2/TRBV6-3; CDR3aa: CASTTGLAGEQYF; CDR3nt: TGTGCCAGCACCACGGGCCTAGCCGGCGAGCAGTACTTC
abundance: many; j_gene: TRBJ2-7; d_gene: NA; v_gene: TRBV7-2; CDR3aa: CASSLGKSYEQYF; CDR3nt: TGTGCCAGCAGCTTAGGGAAAAGCTACGAGCAGTACTTC
abundance: many; j_gene: TRBJ1-1; d_gene: NA; v_gene: TRBV10-3; CDR3aa: CAIKEIGTEAFF; CDR3nt: TGTGCCATAAAAGAAATCGGAACTGAAGCTTTCTTT
abundance: NA; j_gene: TRBJ2-5; d_gene: TRBD1; v_gene: TRBV6-2/TRBV6-3; CDR3aa: CASSYSSRTGRKETQYF; CDR3nt: TGTGCCAGCAGTTACTCGAGTAGGACAGGTAGAAAAGAGACCCAGTACTTC
abundance: few; j_gene: TRBJ1-1; d_gene: NA; v_gene: TRBV9; CDR3aa: CASSADSNANTEAFF; CDR3nt: TGTGCCAGCAGCGCGGACAGTAACGCCAACACTGAAGCTTTCTTT
abundance: few; j_gene: TRBJ1-4; d_gene: NA; v_gene: TRBV7-9; CDR3aa: CASSPFEGLGEKLFF; CDR3nt: TGTGCCAGCAGCCCTTTTGAAGGACTGGGCGAAAAACTGTTTTTT
abundance: few; j_gene: TRBJ1-1; d_gene: NA; v_gene: TRBV10-3; CDR3aa: CAISEGQANTEAFF; CDR3nt: TGTGCCATCAGTGAGGGTCAGGCGAACACTGAAGCTTTCTTT
abundance: many; j_gene: TRBJ2-7; d_gene: NA; v_gene: TRBV5-1; CDR3aa: CASSGPDTREQYF; CDR3nt: TGCGCCAGCAGCGGACCGGACACGAGGGAGCAGTACTTC
abundance: many; j_gene: TRBJ2-2; d_gene: TRBD2; v_gene: TRBV11-2; CDR3aa: CASSVSGGENTGELFF; CDR3nt: TGTGCCAGCAGCGTTAGCGGGGGAGAGAACACCGGGGAGCTGTTTTTT
abundance: many; j_gene: TRBJ1-5; d_gene: NA; v_gene: TRBV6-1; CDR3aa: CASLRGQSEEPQHF; CDR3nt: TGTGCCTCCCTCCGGGGGCAGAGTGAGGAGCCCCAGCATTTT
abundance: many; j_gene: TRBJ1-4; d_gene: NA; v_gene: TRBV28; CDR3aa: CASRTGTLNEKLFF; CDR3nt: TGTGCCAGCAGAACCGGGACGCTTAATGAAAAACTGTTTTTT
abundance: NA; j_gene: TRBJ2-2; d_gene: TRBD2; v_gene: TRBV27; CDR3aa: CASSPRGDRELFF; CDR3nt: TGTGCCAGCAGTCCCCGGGGGGACCGGGAGCTGTTTTTT
abundance: NA; j_gene: TRBJ2-2; d_gene: NA; v_gene: TRBV28; CDR3aa: CASSPRQGGYTGELFF; CDR3nt: TGTGCCAGCAGCCCGAGGCAGGGAGGATACACCGGGGAGCTGTTTTTT
abundance: few; j_gene: TRBJ1-4; d_gene: NA; v_gene: TRBV20-1; CDR3aa: CSARLAGLNEKLFF; CDR3nt: TGCAGTGCTAGACTGGCAGGGCTAAATGAAAAACTGTTTTTT
abundance: NA; j_gene: TRBJ1-5; d_gene: TRBD1; v_gene: TRBV28; CDR3aa: CASSRGQGSNQPQHF; CDR3nt: TGTGCCAGCAGCCGAGGACAGGGCAGCAATCAGCCCCAGCATTTT
abundance: NA; j_gene: TRBJ2-6; d_gene: NA; v_gene: TRBV5-5; CDR3aa: CASRSGVNSGANVLTF; CDR3nt: TGTGCCAGCAGGTCTGGGGTGAACTCTGGGGCCAACGTCCTGACTTTC
abundance: many; j_gene: TRBJ2-2; d_gene: TRBD1; v_gene: TRBV10-3; CDR3aa: CATTGTGYAGELFF; CDR3nt: TGTGCCACCACCGGGACAGGGTACGCGGGGGAGCTGTTTTTT
abundance: few; j_gene: TRBJ2-7; d_gene: TRBD2; v_gene: TRBV28; CDR3aa: CASSSGGGRGSDEQYF; CDR3nt: TGTGCCAGCAGTTCCGGGGGGGGGAGGGGGAGTGACGAGCAGTACTTC
abundance: NA; j_gene: TRBJ2-5; d_gene: TRBD2; v_gene: TRBV4-1; CDR3aa: CASSQVGTTKETQYF; CDR3nt: TGCGCCAGCAGCCAAGTGGGGACTACCAAGGAGACCCAGTACTTC
abundance: many; j_gene: TRBJ1-1; d_gene: NA; v_gene: TRBV6-1; CDR3aa: CASRGTSMNTEAFF; CDR3nt: TGTGCCAGCAGGGGGACTTCCATGAACACTGAAGCTTTCTTT
abundance: many; j_gene: TRBJ1-1; d_gene: NA; v_gene: TRBV28; CDR3aa: CASSSTGSAEGAFF; CDR3nt: TGTGCCAGCAGTTCCACAGGCTCTGCCGAAGGAGCTTTCTTT
abundance: few; j_gene: TRBJ2-3; d_gene: TRBD1; v_gene: TRBV12-3/TRBV12-4; CDR3aa: CASSTLRDRGLDTQYF; CDR3nt: TGTGCCAGCAGTACCCTCCGGGACAGGGGATTGGATACGCAGTATTTT